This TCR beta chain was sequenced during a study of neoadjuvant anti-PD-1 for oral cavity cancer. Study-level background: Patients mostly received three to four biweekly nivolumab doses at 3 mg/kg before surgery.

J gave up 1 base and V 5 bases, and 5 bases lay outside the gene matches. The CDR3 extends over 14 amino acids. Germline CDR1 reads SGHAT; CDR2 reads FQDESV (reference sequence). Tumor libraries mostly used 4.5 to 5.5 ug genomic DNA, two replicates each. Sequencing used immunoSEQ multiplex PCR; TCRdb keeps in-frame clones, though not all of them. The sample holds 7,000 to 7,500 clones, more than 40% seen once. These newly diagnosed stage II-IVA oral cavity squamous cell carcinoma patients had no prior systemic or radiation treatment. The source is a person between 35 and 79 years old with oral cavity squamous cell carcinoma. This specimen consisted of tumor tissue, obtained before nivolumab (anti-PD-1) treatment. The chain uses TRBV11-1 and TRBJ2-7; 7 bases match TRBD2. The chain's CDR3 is CASSDRDYSYEQYF. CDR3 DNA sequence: TGTGCCAGCAGCGACCGGGACTATTCCTACGAGCAGTACTTC.